A selection of T cell receptor beta chains follows, all from one sample in a study of CD8+CD57+ T cells in acquired aplastic anemia. TCRdb called the reads again in MiXCR, with one record for every CDR3 protein. The sample includes over 200,000 distinct CDR3 sequences, 60% to 65% of them seen just once. Sequenced input: sorted CD4+, CD8+, or CD8+CD57+ T cells (not recorded which) from PBMCs. The receptors derive from a human donor in good health. Both conserved end residues are part of each CDR3. D genes are given only for firm matches. Rows may omit the clone size; those that give it use once, few, many or a size class.

d_call j_call v_call clone_size cdr3_aa cdr3_nt
NA TRBJ2-2 TRBV20-1 NA CSASRTNTGELFF TGCAGTGCTAGCCGGACGAACACCGGGGAGCTGTTTTTT
NA TRBJ2-1 TRBV7-6 many CASSLGEAGLYNEQFF TGTGCCAGCAGCTTAGGTGAAGCAGGGCTCTACAATGAGCAGTTCTTC
TRBD1 TRBJ2-1 TRBV3-1 NA CAGSHLTGQLYNEQFF TGTGCCGGCAGCCATCTGACGGGACAGCTCTACAATGAGCAGTTCTTC
NA TRBJ1-6 TRBV13 once CASSLFNRRNSPLHF TGTGCCAGCAGCTTGTTTAACCGGAGGAATTCACCCCTCCACTTT
NA TRBJ1-2 TRBV29-1 NA CSVVLGKDSNYGYTF TGCAGCGTTGTGTTAGGGAAGGATTCCAACTATGGCTACACCTTC
NA TRBJ2-2 TRBV24-1 NA CATSNRNTGELFF TGTGCCACCAGCAACAGGAACACCGGGGAGCTGTTTTTT
NA TRBJ2-5 TRBV9 few CASSVVGLQIETQYF TGTGCCAGCAGCGTAGTGGGGCTACAGATCGAGACCCAGTACTTC
NA TRBJ2-7 TRBV12-3/TRBV12-4 NA CASVQDGSYEQYF TGTGCCAGCGTACAGGATGGGTCCTACGAGCAGTACTTC
NA TRBJ1-4 TRBV9 many CASSATATNEKLFF TGTGCCAGCAGCGCGACAGCAACTAATGAAAAACTGTTTTTT
TRBD1 TRBJ2-5 TRBV20-1 NA CSARDSNQETQYF TGCAGTGCAAGGGACAGCAACCAAGAGACCCAGTACTTC
TRBD1 TRBJ2-1 TRBV24-1 many CATSDRETSYNEQFF TGTGCCACCAGCGACAGGGAGACGTCCTACAATGAGCAGTTCTTC
NA TRBJ2-2 TRBV24-1 many CATRPGLGNTGELFF TGTGCCACCAGGCCCGGGCTGGGGAACACCGGGGAGCTGTTTTTT
TRBD1 TRBJ1-1 TRBV7-6 many CASRLQGWDTEAFF TGTGCCAGCAGACTACAGGGGTGGGACACTGAAGCTTTCTTT
NA TRBJ2-3 TRBV20-1 few CSARDNRKRDTQYF TGCAGTGCTAGAGATAACCGGAAAAGGGATACGCAGTATTTT
NA TRBJ1-5 TRBV12-3/TRBV12-4 NA CASSFGVGQPQHF TGTGCCAGCAGTTTCGGGGTCGGGCAGCCCCAGCATTTT
NA TRBJ2-7 TRBV19 NA CASSIGSSSYEQYF TGTGCCAGTAGTATCGGGTCTAGCTCCTACGAGCAGTACTTC
NA TRBJ1-1 TRBV24-1 NA CATSDLGTRRAFF TGTGCCACCAGTGATTTGGGCACACGCCGGGCTTTCTTT
NA TRBJ1-1 TRBV3-2 NA CASSPWGSYTEAFF TGTGCCAGCAGCCCTTGGGGATCTTACACTGAAGCTTTCTTT
NA TRBJ2-7 TRBV5-6 NA CASSAAPGTKLIYEQYF TGTGCCAGCAGCGCCGCGCCTGGTACTAAACTTATATACGAGCAGTACTTC
TRBD1 TRBJ2-5 TRBV29-1 few CSVETGEILAQYF TGCAGCGTCGAAACAGGGGAGATTCTTGCCCAGTACTTC
NA TRBJ2-3 TRBV20-1 few CSARDRERITDTQYF TGCAGTGCTAGAGATAGGGAACGGATCACAGATACGCAGTATTTT
NA TRBJ2-3 TRBV7-9 NA CASSLGGGARDTQYF TGTGCCAGCAGCTTAGGAGGGGGGGCCAGAGATACGCAGTATTTT
NA TRBJ2-6 TRBV5-6 many CASTPGQPIRSGANVLTF TGTGCCAGCACCCCCGGGCAGCCAATACGCTCTGGGGCCAACGTCCTGACTTTC
TRBD1 TRBJ1-5 TRBV19 once CASSVTGGTGQPQHF TGTGCCAGTAGTGTGACAGGGGGCACGGGTCAGCCCCAGCATTTT
TRBD2 TRBJ2-3 TRBV5-6 NA CASSIGLAVYNEQYF TGTGCCAGCAGCATAGGACTAGCGGTCTACAATGAGCAGTATTTT
TRBD1 TRBJ1-1 TRBV4-1 NA CASSHPEGGQGAFF TGCGCCAGCAGCCACCCTGAGGGGGGACAGGGGGCGTTCTTT
TRBD2 TRBJ2-7 TRBV6-4 many CASSDSLAGLQYF TGTGCCAGCAGTGACAGTCTAGCGGGACTGCAGTACTTC
NA TRBJ1-6 TRBV7-8 NA CASSSFSGSSYNSPLHF TGTGCCAGCAGCTCCTTTAGCGGGAGCTCCTATAATTCACCCCTCCACTTT
NA TRBJ1-1 TRBV10-3 many CAIHEGMNTEAFF TGTGCCATCCATGAGGGAATGAACACTGAAGCTTTCTTT
NA TRBJ2-5 TRBV2 NA CASLPWTEQETQYF TGTGCCAGCCTTCCTTGGACAGAACAAGAGACCCAGTACTTC
NA TRBJ2-7 TRBV20-1 NA CSARDIEGSYEQYF TGCAGTGCTAGAGATATCGAGGGTTCCTACGAGCAGTACTTC
NA TRBJ2-7 TRBV7-9 NA CASSPNGTVSYEQYF TGTGCCAGCAGCCCCAACGGGACGGTCTCCTACGAGCAGTACTTC
TRBD2 TRBJ2-7 TRBV4-1 few CASSQRTSGGSYEQYF TGCGCCAGCAGCCAGCGGACTAGCGGGGGGTCCTACGAGCAGTACTTC
NA TRBJ1-2 TRBV12-3/TRBV12-4 NA CASVVEAYGYTF TGTGCCAGCGTTGTCGAGGCCTATGGCTACACCTTC
TRBD1 TRBJ1-2 TRBV20-1 NA CSARPGQGASSGYTF TGCAGTGCTCGGCCGGGACAGGGAGCTTCCAGTGGCTACACCTTC
TRBD1 TRBJ2-7 TRBV25-1 few CASSARGDRESYYEQYF TGTGCCAGCAGTGCTAGAGGGGACAGGGAGAGCTACTACGAGCAGTACTTC
NA TRBJ2-7 TRBV19 NA CASSTSGVSYEQYF TGTGCCAGTAGTACTTCCGGTGTCTCCTACGAGCAGTACTTC
NA TRBJ2-7 TRBV5-1 NA CASSSGTPLYEQYF TGCGCCAGCAGCTCCGGGACACCCCTCTACGAGCAGTACTTC
NA TRBJ2-6 TRBV2 NA CASSEYSGANVLTF TGTGCCAGCAGTGAGTACTCTGGGGCCAACGTCCTGACTTTC
NA TRBJ2-7 TRBV15 many CATSVGSWDEQYF TGTGCCACCAGCGTGGGATCTTGGGACGAGCAGTACTTC
TRBD1 TRBJ2-7 TRBV2 NA CASSYDRGTPYEQYF TGTGCCAGCAGTTACGACAGGGGAACCCCCTACGAGCAGTACTTC
NA TRBJ2-1 TRBV15 NA CATRERANEQFF TGTGCCACACGGGAGCGGGCCAATGAGCAGTTCTTC
NA TRBJ2-1 TRBV14 many CASSQDDTSLYNEQFF TGTGCCAGCAGCCAAGACGATACTAGTCTTTACAATGAGCAGTTCTTC
NA TRBJ2-1 TRBV7-8 NA CASSAYREYNEQFF TGTGCCAGCAGCGCCTACCGGGAGTACAATGAGCAGTTCTTC
NA TRBJ2-3 TRBV4-3 many CASSQTLSEITDTQYF TGCGCCAGCAGCCAGACCCTTTCGGAAATCACAGATACGCAGTATTTT
NA TRBJ1-6 TRBV20-1 NA CSARVDSPHF TGCAGTGCTAGAGTGGACAGCCCCCACTTT
TRBD1 TRBJ2-5 TRBV29-1 once CSVGTGGWETQYF TGCAGCGTAGGGACAGGGGGGTGGGAGACCCAGTACTTC
NA TRBJ1-2 TRBV7-9 NA CASSFETGAGLGYTF TGTGCCAGCAGCTTCGAGACGGGTGCAGGACTTGGCTACACCTTC
NA TRBJ2-1 TRBV19 NA CASSRGQRYEQFF TGTGCCAGTAGTCGTGGCCAACGCTATGAGCAGTTCTTC
NA TRBJ2-7 TRBV7-2 many CASSFNVYSYEQYF TGTGCCAGCAGCTTTAATGTGTACTCCTACGAGCAGTACTTC
NA TRBJ2-7 TRBV19 NA CATADGGEPGPYEQYF TGTGCCACCGCGGACGGAGGGGAACCCGGACCCTACGAGCAGTACTTC
TRBD1 TRBJ1-6 TRBV2 few CASSGTGTNSPLHF TGTGCCAGCAGTGGGACAGGGACTAATTCACCCCTCCACTTT
NA TRBJ1-1 TRBV12-3/TRBV12-4 many CASSLRGWYTEAFF TGTGCCAGCAGCCTCCGCGGCTGGTACACTGAAGCTTTCTTT
NA TRBJ1-4 TRBV2 once CASSEDATNEKLFF TGTGCCAGCAGTGAAGACGCAACTAATGAAAAACTGTTTTTT
NA TRBJ1-2 TRBV9 NA CASSVGERDYGYTF TGTGCCAGCAGCGTGGGGGAGAGGGACTATGGCTACACCTTC
NA TRBJ1-2 TRBV20-1 NA CSAPGGGGGFDYGYTF TGCAGTGCCCCTGGGGGGGGGGGAGGGTTCGACTATGGCTACACCTTC